The present T cell receptor beta chain was sequenced within a study of shared clonotypes between healthy human individuals. Study-wide findings and caveats: Estimated richness was generally greater in naive than memory subsets.

Method: immunoSEQ multiplex PCR; TCRdb's copy keeps in-frame clones and lacks some. The sample lists about 110,000 clones; 55% to 70% were seen once. With regard to this clone: The antigen is undetermined.

All participating donors were Caucasian adults from Nashville, Tennessee. Researchers reported that CD8 memory united CD45RO+ cells with CCR7-negative CD45RA+ TemRA cells. The CDR3 covers 13 residues. V lost 0 bases and J lost 4, with 7 bases in between. Germline V gene data show CDR1 as SGHRS and CDR2 as YFSETQ. The sequence derives from a woman between 25 and 40 years old in good health. Sequencing was done on a sample of memory CD8+ T cells sorted from blood. Subset given: CD45RO+ cells pooled with CCR7-negative TemRA cells. The chain joins TRBV5-1 to TRBJ1-1, with D perhaps matching TRBD1 (5 bases). The CDR3: CASSLEGSTEAFF. In DNA, the CDR3 is TGCGCCAGCAGCTTGGAGGGGAGCACTGAAGCTTTCTTT.